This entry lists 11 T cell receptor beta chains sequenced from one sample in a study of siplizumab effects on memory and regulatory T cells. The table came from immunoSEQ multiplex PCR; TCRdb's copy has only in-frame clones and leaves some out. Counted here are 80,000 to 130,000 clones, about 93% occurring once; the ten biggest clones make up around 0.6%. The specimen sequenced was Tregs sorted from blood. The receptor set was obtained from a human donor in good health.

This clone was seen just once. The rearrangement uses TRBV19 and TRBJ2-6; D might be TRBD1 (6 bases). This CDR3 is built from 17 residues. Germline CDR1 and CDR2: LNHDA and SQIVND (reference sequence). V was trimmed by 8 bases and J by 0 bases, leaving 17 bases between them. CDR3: CASRFLRQVSGANVLTF. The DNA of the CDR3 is TGTGCCAGTCGTTTTTTGAGACAGGTCTCTGGGGCCAACGTCCTGACTTTC.

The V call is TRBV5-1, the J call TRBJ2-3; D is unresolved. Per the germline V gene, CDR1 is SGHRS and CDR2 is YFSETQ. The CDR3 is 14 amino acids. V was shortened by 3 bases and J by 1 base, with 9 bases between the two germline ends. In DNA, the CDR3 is TGCGCCAGCAGCTCTAGAGTTGGCACAGATACGCAGTATTTT. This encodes CASSSRVGTDTQYF.

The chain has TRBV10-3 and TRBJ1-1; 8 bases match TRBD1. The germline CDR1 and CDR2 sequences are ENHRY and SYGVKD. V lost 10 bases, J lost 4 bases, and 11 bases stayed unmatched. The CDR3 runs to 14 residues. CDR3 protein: CATQGAALATEAFF. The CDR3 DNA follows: TGTGCCACCCAGGGGGCTGCCTTGGCCACTGAAGCTTTCTTT.

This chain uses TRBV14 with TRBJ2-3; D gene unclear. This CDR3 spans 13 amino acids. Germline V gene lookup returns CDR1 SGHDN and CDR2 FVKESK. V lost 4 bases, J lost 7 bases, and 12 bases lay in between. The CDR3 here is CASSPEIDYTQYF. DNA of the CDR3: TGTGCCAGCAGCCCAGAGATAGACTATACGCAGTATTTT.

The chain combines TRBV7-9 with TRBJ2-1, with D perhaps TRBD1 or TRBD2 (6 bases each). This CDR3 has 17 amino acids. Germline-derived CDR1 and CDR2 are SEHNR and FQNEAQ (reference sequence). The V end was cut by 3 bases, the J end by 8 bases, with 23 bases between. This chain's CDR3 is CASSFVSYTRGADEQFF. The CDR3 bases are TGTGCCAGCAGCTTCGTTTCCTATACGAGGGGGGCGGATGAGCAGTTCTTC.

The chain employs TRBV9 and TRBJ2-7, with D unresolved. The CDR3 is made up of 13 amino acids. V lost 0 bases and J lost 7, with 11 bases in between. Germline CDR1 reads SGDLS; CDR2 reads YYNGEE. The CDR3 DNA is TGTGCCAGCAGCGTAGAAATCCCAGAAGAGCAGTACTTC. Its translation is CASSVEIPEEQYF. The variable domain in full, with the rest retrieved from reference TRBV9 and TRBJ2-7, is DSGVTQTPKHLITATGQRVTLRCSPRSGDLSVYWYQQSLDQGLQFLIQYYNGEERAKGNILERFSAQQFPDLHSELNLSSLELGDSALYFCASSVEIPEEQYFGPGTRLTVT.

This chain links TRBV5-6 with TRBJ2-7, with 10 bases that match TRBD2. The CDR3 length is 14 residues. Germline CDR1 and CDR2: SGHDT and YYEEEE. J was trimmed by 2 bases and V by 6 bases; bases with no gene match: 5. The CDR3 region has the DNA TGTGCCAGCATGCAAGCGGGAGGGACCTACGAGCAGTACTTC. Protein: CASMQAGGTYEQYF. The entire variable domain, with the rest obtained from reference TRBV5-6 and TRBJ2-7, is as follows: DAGVTQSPTHLIKTRGQQVTLRCSPKSGHDTVSWYQQALGQGPQFIFQYYEEEERQRGNFPDRFSGHQFPNYSSELNVNALLLGDSALYLCASMQAGGTYEQYFGPGTRLTVT.

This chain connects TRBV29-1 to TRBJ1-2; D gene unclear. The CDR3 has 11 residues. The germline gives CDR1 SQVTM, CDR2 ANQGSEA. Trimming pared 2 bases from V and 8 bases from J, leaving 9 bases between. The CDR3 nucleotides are TGCAGCGTTGAAAAACAGCTCGGCTACACCTTC. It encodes CSVEKQLGYTF.

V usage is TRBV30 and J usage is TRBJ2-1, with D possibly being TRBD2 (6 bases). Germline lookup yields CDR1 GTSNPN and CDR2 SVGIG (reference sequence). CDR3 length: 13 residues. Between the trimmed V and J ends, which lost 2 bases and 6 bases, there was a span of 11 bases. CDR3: CAWSKGGANEQFF. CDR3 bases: TGTGCCTGGAGTAAAGGCGGGGCCAATGAGCAGTTCTTC.

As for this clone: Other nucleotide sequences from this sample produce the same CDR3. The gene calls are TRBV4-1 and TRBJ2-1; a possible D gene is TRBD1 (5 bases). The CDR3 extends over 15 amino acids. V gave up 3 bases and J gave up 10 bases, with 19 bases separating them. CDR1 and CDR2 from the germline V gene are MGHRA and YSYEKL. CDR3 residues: CASSQEPLRAGEQFF. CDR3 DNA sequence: TGCGCCAGCAGCCAGGAGCCTCTTCGGGCAGGGGAGCAGTTCTTC.

CDR3 sequence: CASSIGLAGANEQFF. The CDR3 coding sequence is TGTGCCAGCAGCATAGGACTAGCGGGAGCCAATGAGCAGTTCTTC. V usage is TRBV27 and J usage is TRBJ2-1; 13 bases line up with TRBD2. Germline assignment: CDR1 MNHEY and CDR2 SMNVEV (reference sequence). The J segment lost 6 bases and the V segment lost 6 bases, leaving 5 bases of the junction unmatched. This CDR3 has 15 residues.